This T cell receptor (beta chain) was retrieved from a study of neoadjuvant nivolumab and ipilimumab in lung cancer. Study results and caveats: A small number of samples were TCR sequenced. Only two of four nivolumab-treated tumors gained richness and clonality by surgery. TCR clonality did not significantly correlate with pathologic tumor regression. Compared with tumor-adjacent uninvolved lung, resected tumors showed greater richness and clonality.

Assay used: immunoSEQ multiplex PCR; TCRdb lists only in-frame clones, some missing. The data contain 20,000 to 25,000 clones, roughly 84% of them singletons. Points on this clone: The antigen is undetermined.

The length of the CDR3 is 16 residues. The J segment lost 6 bases and the V segment lost 4 bases, leaving 11 bases of the junction unmatched. The germline gives CDR1 SGDLS, CDR2 YYNGEE. The chain recombines TRBV9 with TRBJ2-1, with 9 bases that match TRBD1. The receptor was derived from an adult with non-small cell lung cancer. The sequenced sample was peripheral blood, obtained before neoadjuvant nivolumab, alone or with ipilimumab. In DNA, the CDR3 is TGTGCCAGCAGCCCCCGAACAGGGGGCCGGGGCAATGAGCAGTTCTTC. Translation: CASSPRTGGRGNEQFF.